This T cell receptor (beta chain) was retrieved from a study of T-cell reconstitution after alpha-beta-depleted transplantation in children (dated by TCRdb to 2016 to 2017). For the study in its entirety: T-cell immune reconstitution after TCRalphabeta/CD19-depleted allogeneic hematopoietic cell transplantation in children was quantitatively tracked in the study by means of TCR repertoire profiling.

This clonotype has more than one count but fewer than ten. No antigen is known for it. One base away there is no much larger clone; base qualities are not given. V loses 6 bases, J loses 1 base, and the germline ends lie 13 bases apart. In the germline V gene, CDR1 corresponds to ENHRY and CDR2 to SYGVKD. Including the terminal cysteine and phenylalanine, the CDR3 comprises 15 residues. Only the CDR3 DNA stays, 45 bases, in frame from base 1. Receptor amplification or capture employed PCR. Sequencing took place on an Illumina HiSeq 2500. To normalize quantification of the TCRbeta repertoire, the TCR libraries were built with molecular barcoding that relied on unique molecular identifiers. The public reads were run again by TCRdb, first through fastp at Q25 and then through MiXCR, and only productive beta chains were kept. A single entry per CDR3 protein holds the most common genes and DNA from its merged rows. The sample includes 600,000 to 700,000 distinct CDR3 sequences, with 16% observed a single time. The biggest ten clones account for approximately 1% of the sample.

The receptor comes from a human donor who donated a stem cell graft to a child with acute myeloid leukemia. The starting material was PBMCs from the stem cell graft donor, obtained from the stem cell graft. The V gene is TRBV10-3 and the J gene is TRBJ1-5; the D segment could be TRBD1, given 6 matching bases. The DNA sequence is given as TGTGCCATCAGCAGACAGGACTCAAGCAATCAGCCCCAGCATTTT. Protein translation: CAISRQDSSNQPQHF.